This TCR beta chain came from a study of cytomegalovirus exposure and HLA in healthy donors. For the study at large: Approximately 85 million unique TCRs from HLA-typed donors were held in an early data release.

The CDR3 covers 14 residues. Trimming removed 6 bases at V and 4 bases at J, with 15 bases between. The germline V gene has CDR1 MGHRA and CDR2 YSYEKL. 60 Vbeta and 13 Jbeta primers were used in PCR. Some clones are missing from TCRdb's copy, which holds only in-frame ones; the method was immunoSEQ multiplex PCR. This sample carries roughly 110,000 clones, about 79% of them seen once, and the ten largest clones take roughly 2.5%. Findings and caveats of the study: Cytomegalovirus association was assigned to some 160 TCR beta chains.

This clone has just one count. Its antigen is as yet unknown. The receptor was isolated from a woman aged 18-29 years in good health and CMV-seronegative. The specimen was PBMCs. The chain has TRBV4-1 and TRBJ1-2; D remains ambiguous. CDR3 sequence reads: CASRTPGSSYGYTF. The DNA of the CDR3 is TGCGCCAGCAGAACCCCCGGTAGTTCCTATGGCTACACCTTC.